This T cell receptor (beta chain) was sequenced in a study of CD8 T cells in ankylosing spondylitis. Points from the study as a whole: Ankylosing spondylitis blood appeared to carry a characteristic TCR beta motif of roughly 8 highly homologous variants. Significant enrichment of disease-linked clones was reportedly seen in matched ankylosing spondylitis synovial fluid.

Details on this clonotype: What it recognizes is unknown.

Per the germline V gene, CDR1 is SGHDT and CDR2 is YYEEEE. V shed 4 bases and J shed 5 bases, with 18 bases lying between them. The CDR3 has 16 amino acids. Libraries for TCR beta were made by quantitative 5'-RACE with molecular barcodes. TCRdb fed the 5' RACE reads into MiXCR, producing one record per CDR3 protein. The sample lists 200,000 or so distinct CDR3 sequences; 15% to 20% were seen once. This TCR was recovered from a male donor aged 5 to 30 with ankylosing spondylitis or in good health (not recorded which). Sequenced material: blood, either unsorted or a sorted T cell fraction (not recorded which). This chain connects TRBV5-6 to TRBJ2-2; the D gene could be TRBD1 or TRBD2 (5 bases each). The CDR3 DNA reads TGTGCCAGCAGCCCAGACTTCGGGACCCGGACCGGGGAGCTGTTTTTT. It specifies CASSPDFGTRTGELFF.